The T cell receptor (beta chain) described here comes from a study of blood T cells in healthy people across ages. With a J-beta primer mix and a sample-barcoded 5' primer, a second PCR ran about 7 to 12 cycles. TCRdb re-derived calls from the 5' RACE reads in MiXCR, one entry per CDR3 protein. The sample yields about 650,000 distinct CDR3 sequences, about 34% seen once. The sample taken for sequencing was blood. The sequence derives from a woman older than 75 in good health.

The CDR3 coding sequence is TGTGCCAGCGTAGGCGGACGGATAAACACCGGGGAGCTGTTTTTT. Protein product: CASVGGRINTGELFF. The rearrangement uses TRBV12-3 or TRBV12-4 and TRBJ2-2; D unclear. The V gene lost 8 bases and the J gene lost 2 bases, with 15 bases spanning the gap. The length of the CDR3 is 15 residues.